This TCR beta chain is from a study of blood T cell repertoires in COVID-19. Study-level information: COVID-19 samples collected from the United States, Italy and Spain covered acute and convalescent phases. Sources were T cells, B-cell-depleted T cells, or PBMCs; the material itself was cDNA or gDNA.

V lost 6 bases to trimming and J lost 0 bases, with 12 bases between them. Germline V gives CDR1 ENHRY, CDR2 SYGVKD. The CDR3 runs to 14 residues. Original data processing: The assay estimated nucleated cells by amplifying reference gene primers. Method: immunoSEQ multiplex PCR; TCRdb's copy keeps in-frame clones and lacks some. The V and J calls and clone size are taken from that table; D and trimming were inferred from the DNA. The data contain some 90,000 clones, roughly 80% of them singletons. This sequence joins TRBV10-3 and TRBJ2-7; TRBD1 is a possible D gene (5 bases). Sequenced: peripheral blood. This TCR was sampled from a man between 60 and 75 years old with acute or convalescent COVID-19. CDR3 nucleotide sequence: TGTGCCATCAGCATAAGGGGCCTCTCCTACGAGCAGTACTTC. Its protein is CAISIRGLSYEQYF.